This TCR beta chain was retrieved from a study of blood T cell repertoires in COVID-19. Across the study: Specimens from acute and convalescent COVID-19 originated in the United States, Italy and Spain. The cDNA or gDNA used as material had been derived from T cells, B-cell-depleted T cells, or PBMCs.

The CDR3 extends over 13 amino acids. V lost 7 bases to trimming and J lost 0 bases, with 9 bases between them. Germline loops: CDR1 SGHRS, CDR2 YFSETQ. TCRdb's table, derived via immunoSEQ multiplex PCR, lists solely in-frame clones and lacks some. The table records around 250,000 clones, roughly 86% of them present only once. This chain joins TRBV5-1 and TRBJ2-3; D not certain. The source material was peripheral blood. This sequence was found in a man aged 35 to 55 with active or convalescent COVID-19. The CDR3: CASSTGSTDTQYF. CDR3 sequence (DNA): TGCGCCAGCTCGACTGGGAGCACAGATACGCAGTATTTT.